Listed below are T cell receptor beta chains from one sample, sequenced in a study of radiation and T cells in renal cell carcinoma. Clones were sequenced by immunoSEQ multiplex PCR, and TCRdb holds only the in-frame ones, with some missing. The data show some 100,000 clones, 70% to 85% seen once. The sample was blood, taken from a patient whose treatment included radiotherapy and nephrectomy. All receptors come from a man aged 55 to 70 with renal cell carcinoma. CDR3s include the opening cysteine and the closing phenylalanine or tryptophan. D genes are given only for firm matches. Clone size is not always given. Where it is, it says once, few, many or a class for expanded clones.

d_call j_call clone_size v_call cdr3_nt cdr3_aa
. TRBJ2-7 . TRBV2 TGTGCCAGCAGCGCGGACCAAAGCTCCTACGAGCAGTACTTC CASSADQSSYEQYF
TRBD2 TRBJ2-1 many TRBV29-1 TGCAGCGTTACCCAAGCGGGAGCGGGGAATGAGCAGTTCTTC CSVTQAGAGNEQFF
TRBD2 TRBJ2-2 few TRBV10-3 TGTGCCATCAGTGATTTCGGACTAGCGGGAGTCGGAATGGCCGGGGAGCTGTTTTTT CAISDFGLAGVGMAGELFF
. TRBJ1-2 once TRBV5-4 TGTGCCAGCAGCACGTCAGGGGAGTGGGGCTACACCTTC CASSTSGEWGYTF
TRBD2 TRBJ2-1 . TRBV29-1 TGCAGCGTTGAAGAATTAAGGGGACTAGCGGGTGAGCAGTTCTTC CSVEELRGLAGEQFF
. TRBJ1-1 once TRBV6-5 TGTGCCAGCAGTTACGGACGTAACACTGAAGCTTTCTTT CASSYGRNTEAFF
. TRBJ1-2 once TRBV2 TGTGCCAGCAACGGGGACGAATTGCTCTATGGCTACACCTTC CASNGDELLYGYTF
. TRBJ2-3 few TRBV5-6 TGTGCCAGCAGCTTGGTTAGGGCCACAAATACGCAGTATTTT CASSLVRATNTQYF
TRBD2 TRBJ2-2 . TRBV28 TGTGCCAGCAGTTTTGGGGCTAGCGGCACCGGGGAGCTGTTTTTT CASSFGASGTGELFF
. TRBJ2-6 . TRBV19 TGTGCCAGTAGTAGACGGGACTCTGGGGCCAACGTCCTGACTTTC CASSRRDSGANVLTF
TRBD1 TRBJ2-1 . TRBV2 TGTGCCAGCACGGGAGCTCCGACAGGGGAGGATGAGCAGTTCTTC CASTGAPTGEDEQFF
TRBD2 TRBJ2-2 . TRBV19 TGTGCCAGCGGACTAGCACCCGAGTTTCGCACCGGGGAGCTGTTTTTT CASGLAPEFRTGELFF
TRBD1 TRBJ2-1 . TRBV4-1 TGCGCCAGCAGCCTCCGACAGGGGGCAAATGAGCAGTTCTTC CASSLRQGANEQFF
TRBD1 TRBJ2-7 . TRBV25-1 TGTGCCAGCAGTGAATACCGGACAGGGCCCTCCTACGAGCAGTACTTC CASSEYRTGPSYEQYF
TRBD1 TRBJ2-2 . TRBV7-9 TGTGCCAGCAGCCCGACAGGGGCGGACACCGGGGAGCTGTTTTTT CASSPTGADTGELFF
TRBD1 TRBJ2-7 . TRBV2 TGTGCCAGCAAGGGACCCGGGACAGTTGACCCCTACGAGCAGTACTTC CASKGPGTVDPYEQYF
. TRBJ2-7 . TRBV10-3 TGTGCCATCAGTGAGACGGACATTAATGGCCACGAGCAGTACTTC CAISETDINGHEQYF
. TRBJ1-1 once TRBV4-1 TGCGCCAGCAGCCCCCAGGGATGGTCTGAAGCTTTCTTT CASSPQGWSEAFF
TRBD1 TRBJ1-1 few TRBV18 TGTGCCAGCTCAGAGAGGACAGGTTCGAACACTGAAGCTTTCTTT CASSERTGSNTEAFF
. TRBJ1-2 . TRBV6-1 TGTGCCAGCAGTGAGAGGACAAACGACTATGGCTACACCTTC CASSERTNDYGYTF
TRBD1 TRBJ2-3 . TRBV13 TGTGCCAGCAGCTTAGACAGGGGAAGCACAGATACGCAGTATTTT CASSLDRGSTDTQYF
. TRBJ1-3 . TRBV7-2 TGTGCCAGCAGCCCCGGACGGTTCTCTGGAAACACCATATATTTT CASSPGRFSGNTIYF
. TRBJ1-1 . TRBV5-4 TGTGCCAGCAGCTTGGGCGGCGCAGCCGGGGCTTTCTTT CASSLGGAAGAFF
. TRBJ2-2 . TRBV29-1 TGCAGCGTCATGGGACGCGGAGGCACCGGGGAGCTGTTTTTT CSVMGRGGTGELFF
. TRBJ2-1 . TRBV27 TGTGCCAGCAGCTGGTACAATGAGCAGTTCTTC CASSWYNEQFF
. TRBJ1-3 . TRBV5-6 TGTGCCAGCAGAAGGGTCTCTGGAAACACCATATATTTT CASRRVSGNTIYF
. TRBJ2-1 . TRBV4-1 TGCGCCAGCAGCCAAGTTATCCTCTACAATGAGCAGTTCTTC CASSQVILYNEQFF
. TRBJ2-1 . TRBV11-3 TGTGCCAGCAGATGGACGGGGCAGGCCATTTACAATGAGCAGTTCTTC CASRWTGQAIYNEQFF
TRBD1 TRBJ2-1 . TRBV10-3 TGTGCCATCAGTTCCGGGACAGACAATGAGCAGTTCTTC CAISSGTDNEQFF
TRBD2 TRBJ2-5 . TRBV5-1 TGCGCCAGCAGCTTGGACACGGGAGGGGAGACCCAGTACTTC CASSLDTGGETQYF
. TRBJ2-5 . TRBV6-5 TGTGCCAGCAGTTACTCCGGGAATTTGTGGCAAGAGACCCAGTACTTC CASSYSGNLWQETQYF
. TRBJ2-5 . TRBV7-3 TGTGCCAGCAGCTCACAAGCACAAGAGACCCAGTACTTC CASSSQAQETQYF